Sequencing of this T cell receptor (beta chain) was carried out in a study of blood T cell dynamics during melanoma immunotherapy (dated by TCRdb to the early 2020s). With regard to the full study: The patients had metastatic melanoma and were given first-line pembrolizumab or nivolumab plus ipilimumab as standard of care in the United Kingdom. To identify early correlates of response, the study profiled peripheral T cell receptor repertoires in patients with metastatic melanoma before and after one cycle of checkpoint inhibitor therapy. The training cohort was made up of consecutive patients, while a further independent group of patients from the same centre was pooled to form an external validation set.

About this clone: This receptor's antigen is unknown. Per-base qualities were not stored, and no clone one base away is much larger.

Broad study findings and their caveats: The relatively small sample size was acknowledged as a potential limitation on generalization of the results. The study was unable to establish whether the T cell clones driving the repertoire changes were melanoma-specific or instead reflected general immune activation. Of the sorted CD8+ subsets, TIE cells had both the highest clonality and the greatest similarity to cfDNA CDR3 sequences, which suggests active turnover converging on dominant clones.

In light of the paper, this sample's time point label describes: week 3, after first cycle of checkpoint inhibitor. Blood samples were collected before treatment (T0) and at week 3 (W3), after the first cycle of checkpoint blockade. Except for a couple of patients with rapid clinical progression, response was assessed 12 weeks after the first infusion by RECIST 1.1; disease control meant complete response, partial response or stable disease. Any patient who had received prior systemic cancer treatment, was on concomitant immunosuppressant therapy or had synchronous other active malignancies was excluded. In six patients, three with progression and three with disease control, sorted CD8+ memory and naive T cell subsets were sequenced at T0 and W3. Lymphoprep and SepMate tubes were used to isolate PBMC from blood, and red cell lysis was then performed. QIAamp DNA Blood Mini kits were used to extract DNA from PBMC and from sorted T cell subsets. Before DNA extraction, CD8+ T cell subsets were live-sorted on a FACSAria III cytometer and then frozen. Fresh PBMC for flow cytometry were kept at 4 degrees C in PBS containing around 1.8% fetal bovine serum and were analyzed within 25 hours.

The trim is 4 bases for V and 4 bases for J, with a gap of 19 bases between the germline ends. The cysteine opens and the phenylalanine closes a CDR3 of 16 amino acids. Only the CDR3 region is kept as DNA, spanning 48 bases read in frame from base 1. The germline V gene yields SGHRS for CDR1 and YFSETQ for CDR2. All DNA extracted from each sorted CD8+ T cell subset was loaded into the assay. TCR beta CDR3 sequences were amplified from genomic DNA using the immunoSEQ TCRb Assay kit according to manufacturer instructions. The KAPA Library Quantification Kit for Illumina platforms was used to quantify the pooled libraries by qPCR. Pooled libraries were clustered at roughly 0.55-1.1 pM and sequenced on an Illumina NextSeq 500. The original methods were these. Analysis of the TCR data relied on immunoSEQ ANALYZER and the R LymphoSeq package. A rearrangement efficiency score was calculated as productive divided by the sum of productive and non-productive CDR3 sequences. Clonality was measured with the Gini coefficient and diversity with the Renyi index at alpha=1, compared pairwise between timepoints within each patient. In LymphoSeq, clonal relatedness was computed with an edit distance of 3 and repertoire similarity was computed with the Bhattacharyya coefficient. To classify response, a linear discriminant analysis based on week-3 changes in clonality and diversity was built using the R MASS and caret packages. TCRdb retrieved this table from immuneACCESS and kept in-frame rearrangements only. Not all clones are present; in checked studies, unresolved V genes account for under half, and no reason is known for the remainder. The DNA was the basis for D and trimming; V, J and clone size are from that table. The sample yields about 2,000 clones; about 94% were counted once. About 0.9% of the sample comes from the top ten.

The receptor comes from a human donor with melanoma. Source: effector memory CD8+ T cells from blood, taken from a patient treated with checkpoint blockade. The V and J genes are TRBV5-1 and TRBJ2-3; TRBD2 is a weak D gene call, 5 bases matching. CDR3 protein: CASSLLTESEADTQYF. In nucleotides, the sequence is TGCGCCAGCAGCCTATTGACTGAATCGGAGGCAGATACGCAGTATTTT.